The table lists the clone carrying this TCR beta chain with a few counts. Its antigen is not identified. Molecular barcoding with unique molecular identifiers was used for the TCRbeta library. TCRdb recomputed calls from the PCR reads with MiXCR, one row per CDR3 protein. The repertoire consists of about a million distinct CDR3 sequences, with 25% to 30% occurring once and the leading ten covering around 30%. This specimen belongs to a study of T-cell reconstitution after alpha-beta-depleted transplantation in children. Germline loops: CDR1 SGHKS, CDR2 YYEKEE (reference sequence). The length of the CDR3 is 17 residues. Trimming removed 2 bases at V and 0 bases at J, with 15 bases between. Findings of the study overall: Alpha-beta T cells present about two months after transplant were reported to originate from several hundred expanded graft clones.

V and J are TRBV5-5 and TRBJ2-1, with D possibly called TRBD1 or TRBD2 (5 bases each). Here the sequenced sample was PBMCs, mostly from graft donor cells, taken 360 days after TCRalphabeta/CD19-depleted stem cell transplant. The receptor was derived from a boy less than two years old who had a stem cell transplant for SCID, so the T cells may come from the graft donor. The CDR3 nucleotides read TGTGCCAGCAGCTTCACCGGGGCATCGAGCTCCTACAATGAGCAGTTCTTC. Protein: CASSFTGASSSYNEQFF.